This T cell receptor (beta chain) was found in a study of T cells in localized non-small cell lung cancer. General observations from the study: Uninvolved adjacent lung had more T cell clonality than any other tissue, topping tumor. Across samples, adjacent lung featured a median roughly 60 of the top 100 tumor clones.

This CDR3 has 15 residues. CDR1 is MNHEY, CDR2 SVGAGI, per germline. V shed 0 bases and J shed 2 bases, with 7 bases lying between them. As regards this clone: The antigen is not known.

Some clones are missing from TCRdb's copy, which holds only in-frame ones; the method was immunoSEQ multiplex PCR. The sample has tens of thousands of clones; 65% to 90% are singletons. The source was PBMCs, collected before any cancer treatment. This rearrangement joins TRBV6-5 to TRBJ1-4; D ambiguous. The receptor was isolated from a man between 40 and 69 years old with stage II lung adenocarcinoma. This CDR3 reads CASSYSGSTNEKLFF. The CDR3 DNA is TGTGCCAGCAGTTACTCAGGGTCGACTAATGAAAAACTGTTTTTT.